These 13 T cell receptor beta chains share one sample of origin, sequenced in a study of blood T cell repertoires in COVID-19. Produced via immunoSEQ multiplex PCR; TCRdb's table is partial and in-frame only. Of about 200,000 clones listed, approximately 90% were seen once; the top ten hold more than 0.7%. Material for sequencing was peripheral blood. These receptors came from a man between 60 and 75 years old with COVID-19, enrolled during active disease.

The rearrangement links TRBV20-1 to TRBJ2-7, with D unclear. There are 14 residues in the CDR3. Looked up from germline, CDR1 is DFQATT and CDR2 is SNEGSKA (reference sequence). Between the trimmed V and J ends, which lost 3 bases and 1 base, there was a span of 13 bases. The CDR3 loop reads CSASPPERSYEQYF. The DNA of the CDR3 is TGCAGTGCTAGTCCCCCGGAGAGATCCTACGAGCAGTACTTC.

The chain employs TRBV9 and TRBJ2-1; 8 nucleotides line up with TRBD1. Germline lookup yields CDR1 SGDLS and CDR2 YYNGEE. CDR3 length equals 17 residues. With 3 bases clipped from V and 1 base from J, the junction kept 9 bases outside the gene matches. The CDR3 DNA follows: TGTGCCAGCAGCGAACGCGGGACAGGCTATTCCTACAATGAGCAGTTCTTC. Protein sequence: CASSERGTGYSYNEQFF.

The chain links TRBV7-2 to TRBJ2-7, with D tentatively TRBD2 (6 bases). Germline V gene sequence: CDR1 SGHTA, CDR2 FQGNSA. This CDR3 contains 15 residues. V lost 4 bases to trimming and J lost 1 base, with 14 bases between them. CDR3 loop: CASSWGVTGSYEQYF. The CDR3 region has the DNA TGTGCCAGCAGCTGGGGGGTAACGGGTTCCTACGAGCAGTACTTC.

This clone was found once. The gene calls are TRBV27 and TRBJ2-7, with 7 bases that match TRBD2. Germline CDR1 and CDR2: MNHEY and SMNVEV (reference sequence). CDR3 length: 15 amino acids. J lost 0 bases, V lost 6 bases, and 8 bases had no gene match. CDR3 in amino acids: CASSRGGGSSYEQYF. The DNA for the CDR3 is TGTGCCAGCAGCCGGGGCGGGGGTAGCTCCTACGAGCAGTACTTC.

This clone occurred a few times. The chain recombines TRBV10-3 with TRBJ2-7, with unresolved D. The CDR3 has 12 residues. V was trimmed by 7 bases and J by 4 bases, leaving 11 bases between them. The V gene's germline CDR1 is ENHRY and CDR2 SYGVKD. The CDR3 nucleotides are TGTGCCATCATGGCAGACGGGTACGAGCAGTACTTC. It is translated as CAIMADGYEQYF.

The chain joins TRBV2 to TRBJ1-5; possibly TRBD1 for D (6 bases). Germline loops: CDR1 SNHLY, CDR2 FYNNEI. The length of the CDR3 is 18 residues. V gave up 0 bases and J gave up 5 bases, with 20 bases separating them. The CDR3 sequence: CASSEALLADRSDQPQHF. DNA of the CDR3: TGTGCCAGCAGTGAAGCGTTGTTGGCCGACAGGTCCGATCAGCCCCAGCATTTT.

The DNA of the CDR3 is TGTGCCAGCAGCTTTGGGGGGGTCGCTGGCTACACCTTC. Translating it yields CASSFGGVAGYTF. The chain joins TRBV7-2 to TRBJ1-2; D may be TRBD1 (5 bases). V dropped 3 bases and J dropped 7 bases, with 12 bases sitting between them. This CDR3 has 13 residues. Germline CDR1 is SGHTA and CDR2 is FQGNSA.

The chain links TRBV7-2 to TRBJ2-3; 12 bases are a match to TRBD2. The V and J ends lost 4 bases and 5 bases, in that order; junction bases with no gene match: 7. Germline CDR1 and CDR2: SGHTA and FQGNSA. The CDR3 is 16 amino acids. The CDR3 nucleotides read TGTGCCAGCAGCTCGAGACTAGCGGGAGCGGGAGATACGCAGTATTTT. Residues: CASSSRLAGAGDTQYF. The variable domain in full, with the rest retrieved from reference TRBV7-2 and TRBJ2-3, is GAGVSQSPSNKVTEKGKDVELRCDPISGHTALYWYRQSLGQGLEFLIYFQGNSAPDKSGLPSDRFSAERTGGSVSTLTIQRTQQEDSAVYLCASSSRLAGAGDTQYFGPGTRLTVL.

V is TRBV21-1 and J is TRBJ1-6; TRBD1 reflects the table's D call only, with no check against the DNA. TRBV21-1 is assigned pseudogene status. The CDR3 length is 11 residues. The CDR3 spells CASLTGQRLHF. DNA for the CDR3: TGTGCCAGCCTGACAGGACAGAGACTCCACTTT.

The rearrangement uses TRBV5-1 and TRBJ2-7, with 10 bases matching TRBD2. The ends lost 1 base at V and 0 bases at J; junction bases unmatched: 13. The CDR3 runs 19 residues. Germline lookup yields CDR1 SGHRS and CDR2 YFSETQ. The CDR3, as DNA: TGCGCCAGCAGCTTGATTACTAGCGGGACCCAACCTAGCTCCTACGAGCAGTACTTC. It specifies CASSLITSGTQPSSYEQYF.

In this sample, this clone turned up a few times. The gene calls are TRBV10-1 and TRBJ2-2; D call uncertain. The germline V and J ends were trimmed by 3 bases and 8 bases, with 4 bases remaining between them. The CDR3 runs 11 residues. CDR1 WNHNN and CDR2 SYGVQD come from the germline V gene (reference sequence). The CDR3 sequence is CASSDGGELFF. The CDR3 region has the DNA TGCGCCAGCAGTGACGGGGGGGAGCTGTTTTTT.

V usage is TRBV2 and J usage is TRBJ2-3; 9 nucleotides align to TRBD2. This CDR3 is 15 amino acids long. CDR1 is SNHLY and CDR2 is FYNNEI in the germline V gene. V was pared by 6 bases and J by 2 bases, with 6 bases of the junction left unmatched. This chain's CDR3 is CASRMRGGYTDTQYF. The CDR3 DNA sequence: TGTGCCAGCAGGATGCGGGGGGGGTACACAGATACGCAGTATTTT.

Comments on this clone: This CDR3 is also generated by other DNA sequences in the sample. The chain carries TRBV18 and TRBJ2-3; 8 bases match TRBD1. Germline V CDR1 and CDR2: KGHSH, LQKENI. This CDR3 comprises 15 residues. With V trimmed by 3 bases and J by 0 bases, 2 bases remained unmatched. CDR3 sequence: CASSPGTGSTDTQYF. The CDR3 DNA follows: TGTGCCAGCTCACCTGGGACAGGAAGCACAGATACGCAGTATTTT.